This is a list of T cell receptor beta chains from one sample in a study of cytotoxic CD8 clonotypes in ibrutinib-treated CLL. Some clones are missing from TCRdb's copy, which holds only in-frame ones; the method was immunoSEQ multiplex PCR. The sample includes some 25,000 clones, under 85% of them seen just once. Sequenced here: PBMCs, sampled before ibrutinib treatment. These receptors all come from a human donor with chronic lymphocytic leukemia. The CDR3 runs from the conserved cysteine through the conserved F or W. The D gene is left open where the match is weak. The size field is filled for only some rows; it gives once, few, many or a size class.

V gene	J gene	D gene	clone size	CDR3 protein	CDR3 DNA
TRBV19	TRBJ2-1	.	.	CASSIERSSYNEQFF	TGTGCCAGTAGTATTGAGCGTAGCTCCTACAATGAGCAGTTCTTC
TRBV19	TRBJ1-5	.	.	CASRPLGLNQPQHF	TGTGCCAGTAGACCACTGGGACTCAATCAGCCCCAGCATTTT
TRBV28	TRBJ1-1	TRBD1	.	CASTRDRNTEAFF	TGTGCCAGCACCCGGGACAGAAACACTGAAGCTTTCTTT
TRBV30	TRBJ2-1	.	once	CAWTRDRFGDEQFF	TGTGCCTGGACCCGGGACCGATTCGGGGATGAGCAGTTCTTC
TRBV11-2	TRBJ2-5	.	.	CASSLVGWGIETQYF	TGTGCCAGCAGCTTAGTTGGCTGGGGGATAGAGACCCAGTACTTC
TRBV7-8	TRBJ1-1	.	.	CASSWGRNTEAFF	TGTGCCAGCAGCTGGGGACGGAACACTGAAGCTTTCTTT
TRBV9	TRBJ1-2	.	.	CASSLSAYGYTF	TGTGCCAGCAGCCTATCGGCCTATGGCTACACCTTC
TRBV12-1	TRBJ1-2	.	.	CASKLYCRRSLGYTF	TGTGCCAGCAAACTATATTGTAGAAGGTCTTTGGGCTACACCTTC
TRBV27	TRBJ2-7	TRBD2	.	CASHPSTSGRYEQYF	TGTGCCAGCCACCCTTCGACTAGCGGGAGATACGAGCAGTACTTC
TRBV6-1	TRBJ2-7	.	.	CATSVAGTYEQYF	TGTGCCACTTCGGTCGCGGGGACCTACGAGCAGTACTTC
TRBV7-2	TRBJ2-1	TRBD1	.	CASSPDRAISNEQFF	TGTGCCAGCAGCCCGGACAGGGCGATAAGCAATGAGCAGTTCTTC
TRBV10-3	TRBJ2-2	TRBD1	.	CASNPGGNTGELFF	TGTGCCAGCAACCCAGGGGGGAACACCGGGGAGCTGTTTTTT
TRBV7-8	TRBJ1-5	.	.	CASSSRILGNQPQHF	TGTGCCAGCAGCTCCAGGATCCTCGGCAATCAGCCCCAGCATTTT
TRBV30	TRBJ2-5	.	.	CAWSVRETQYF	TGTGCCTGGAGTGTACGGGAGACCCAGTACTTC
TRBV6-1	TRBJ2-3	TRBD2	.	CASSAGTSGTDTQYF	TGTGCCAGCAGTGCCGGGACTAGCGGAACAGATACGCAGTATTTT
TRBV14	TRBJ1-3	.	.	CASSLSGNTIYF	TGTGCCAGCAGCCTCTCTGGAAACACCATATATTTT
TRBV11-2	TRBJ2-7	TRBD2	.	CASSSSTSGSTEQYF	TGTGCCAGCAGCTCCAGCACTAGCGGGAGTACCGAGCAGTACTTC
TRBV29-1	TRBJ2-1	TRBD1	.	CSVARGTANNEQFF	TGCAGCGTTGCTAGGGGGACAGCCAACAATGAGCAGTTCTTC
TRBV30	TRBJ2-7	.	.	CAWSLLGSEGEQYF	TGTGCCTGGAGTCTCCTCGGGAGTGAGGGCGAGCAGTACTTC
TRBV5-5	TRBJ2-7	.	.	CASSLPGTLNEQYF	TGTGCCAGCAGCTTGCCCGGGACCTTAAACGAGCAGTACTTC
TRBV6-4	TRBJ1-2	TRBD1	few	CASLISGQGLDYGYTF	TGTGCCAGCCTTATCTCAGGACAGGGGCTGGACTATGGCTACACCTTC
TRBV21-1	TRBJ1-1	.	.	CASSSRTGTGTEAFF	TGTGCCAGCAGCTCCCGGACAGGAACGGGCACTGAAGCTTTCTTT
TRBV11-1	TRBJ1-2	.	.	CASSFTGSYGYTF	TGTGCCAGCAGCTTCACGGGATCCTATGGCTACACCTTC
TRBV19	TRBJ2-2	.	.	CASSIRDFNTGELFF	TGTGCCAGTAGTATCCGGGACTTCAACACCGGGGAGCTGTTTTTT
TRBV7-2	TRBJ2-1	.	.	CASSFSSEQFF	TGTGCCAGCAGCTTTAGCAGTGAGCAGTTCTTC
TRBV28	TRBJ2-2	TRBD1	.	CASLRGRTGELFF	TGTGCCAGCCTCAGGGGGCGCACCGGGGAGCTGTTTTTT
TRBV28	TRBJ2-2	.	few	CASSSRGTGELFF	TGTGCCAGCAGTTCCAGGGGCACCGGGGAGCTGTTTTTT
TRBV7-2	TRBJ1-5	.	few	CASSTGHSSNQPQHF	TGTGCCAGCAGCACCGGACATAGTAGCAATCAGCCCCAGCATTTT
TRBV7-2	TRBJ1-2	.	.	CASSNRDIYGYTF	TGTGCCAGCAGCAACAGGGATATCTATGGCTACACCTTC